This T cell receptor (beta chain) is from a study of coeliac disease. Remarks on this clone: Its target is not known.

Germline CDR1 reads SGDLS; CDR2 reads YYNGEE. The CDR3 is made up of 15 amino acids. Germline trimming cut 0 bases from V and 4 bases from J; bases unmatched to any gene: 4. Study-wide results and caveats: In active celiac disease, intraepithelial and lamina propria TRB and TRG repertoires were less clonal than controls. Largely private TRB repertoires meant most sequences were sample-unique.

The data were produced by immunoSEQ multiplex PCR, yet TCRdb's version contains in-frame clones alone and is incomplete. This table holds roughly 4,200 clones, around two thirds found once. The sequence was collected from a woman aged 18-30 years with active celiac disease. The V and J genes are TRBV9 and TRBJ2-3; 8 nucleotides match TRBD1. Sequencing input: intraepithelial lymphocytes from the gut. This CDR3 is CASSVGVQGADTQYF. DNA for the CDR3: TGTGCCAGCAGCGTAGGGGTACAGGGGGCAGATACGCAGTATTTT.